Following are 4 T cell receptor beta chains from one sample sequenced in a study of T cells after yellow fever vaccination. TCRdb reanalysed the 5' RACE reads using MiXCR and keeps one entry per CDR3 protein. The profile shows about 260,000 distinct CDR3 sequences, approximately 13% of them singletons. Specimen: CD4+ T cells sorted from PBMCs, collected 45 days after the yellow fever booster vaccination. These receptors originate from a man between 25 and 39 years old who received the YFV17D yellow fever vaccine.

This clonotype turned up a few times. The chain couples TRBV4-3 to TRBJ2-5; 7 nucleotides line up with TRBD2. CDR3 length: 15 amino acids. Germline assignment: CDR1 LGHNA and CDR2 YSLEER. Trimming removed 6 bases from V and 4 bases from J; junction bases left unmatched: 11. In DNA form, the CDR3 reads TGCGCCAGCAGACGCTCCGCGGGAGCGGGAGAGACCCAGTACTTC. Protein: CASRRSAGAGETQYF.

This chain links TRBV5-1 with TRBJ2-1; weak D call: TRBD2 (6 bases). Per the germline V gene, CDR1 is SGHRS and CDR2 is YFSETQ. There are 14 residues in the CDR3. The V end lost 0 bases, the J end lost 7 bases, and 11 bases lay between the germline ends. The CDR3 is CASSLVGGSNEQFF. Here the CDR3 DNA reads TGCGCCAGCAGCTTGGTGGGGGGAAGTAATGAGCAGTTCTTC.

The chain combines TRBV10-3 with TRBJ2-7, with 8 positions matching TRBD1. The junction had 5 bases not matched to a gene; V was cut back by 7 bases and J by 0 bases. Germline CDR1 and CDR2: ENHRY and SYGVKD. There are 14 residues in the CDR3. Written as DNA, the CDR3 is TGTGCCATCACCCCCGGGACAGGCTCCTACGAGCAGTACTTC. Protein sequence: CAITPGTGSYEQYF.

The chain recombines TRBV20-1 with TRBJ2-7, with D perhaps TRBD2 (6 bases). The ends were cut back, 0 bases at V and 2 bases at J, with 14 bases in the middle. The germline gives CDR1 DFQATT, CDR2 SNEGSKA (reference sequence). This CDR3 spans 15 amino acids. The CDR3, as DNA: TGCAGTGCTAGAGAACGCGGGATTGGGGCCTACGAGCAGTACTTC. It encodes CSARERGIGAYEQYF.